The 18 T cell receptor beta chains below come from one sample, sequenced in a study of response to subunit inactivated influenza vaccine. One entry per CDR3 protein results from TCRdb running MiXCR on the RT-PCR reads. The table lists roughly 650,000 distinct CDR3 sequences, 15% to 19% of them singletons. Material: PBMCs from blood, obtained about 12 days after vaccination. Receptors originate from a man aged 50 to 59 who received an inactivated influenza vaccine.

Ten or more counts support this clonotype. The chain has TRBV7-2 and TRBJ2-5; D call uncertain. The length of the CDR3 is 13 residues. Germline loops: CDR1 SGHTA, CDR2 FQGNSA. Trimming cost V 1 base and J 4 bases, with 7 bases left between them. The CDR3 DNA reads TGTGCCAGCAGCTTAGGTTTAGCAGAGACCCAGTACTTC. Its translation is CASSLGLAETQYF.

The rearrangement uses TRBV11-2 and TRBJ2-2; 9 nucleotides match TRBD2. J gave up 3 bases and V 2 bases, and 16 bases lay outside the gene matches. Germline V gene lookup returns CDR1 SGHAT and CDR2 FQNNGV. CDR3 length: 20 amino acids. CDR3 nucleotides: TGTGCCAGCAGCTTACGGCCCGGGTTTTTCGGCGGGAGGGACACCGGGGAGCTGTTTTTT. Protein product: CASSLRPGFFGGRDTGELFF.

The V and J genes are TRBV20-1 and TRBJ1-5; unclear D gene. The CDR3 totals 14 residues. Germline V gene sequence: CDR1 DFQATT, CDR2 SNEGSKA (reference sequence). Trimming pared 3 bases from V and 4 bases from J, leaving 13 bases between. The DNA for the CDR3 is TGCAGTGCTAGGGCTGACACTCCAAATCAGCCCCAGCATTTT. Translating gives CSARADTPNQPQHF.

The CDR3 DNA follows: TGCGCCAGCAGTGAGTCGACACTAGCGGGGTGGCAAGAGACCCAGTACTTC. Its protein is CASSESTLAGWQETQYF. V is TRBV10-1 and J is TRBJ2-5; 10 bases align to TRBD2. This CDR3 has 17 amino acids. Germline CDR1 is WNHNN and CDR2 is SYGVQD (reference sequence). With V trimmed by 0 bases and J by 2 bases, 6 bases remained unmatched.

The rearrangement links TRBV30 to TRBJ1-1; no clear D. The CDR3 runs 11 residues. Per germline, CDR1 GTSNPN and CDR2 SVGIG (reference sequence). V was trimmed by 3 bases and J by 8 bases, leaving 10 bases between them. CDR3 sequence (DNA): TGTGCCTGGAGGAATACGGTAGAAGCTTTCTTT. It encodes CAWRNTVEAFF.

The chain combines TRBV15 with TRBJ1-5; D gene unclear. CDR1 is LNHNV and CDR2 is YYDKDF in the germline V gene (reference sequence). The CDR3 extends over 13 amino acids. V was trimmed by 0 bases and J by 5 bases, leaving 5 bases between them. The CDR3 DNA follows: TGTGCCACCAGCAGAGAAGTTGATCAGCCCCAGCATTTT. This sequence encodes CATSREVDQPQHF.

The chain carries TRBV6-5 and TRBJ1-5; D ambiguous. The CDR3 is made up of 14 amino acids. Per the germline V gene, CDR1 is MNHEY and CDR2 is SVGAGI. Trimming stripped 5 bases from V and 5 bases from J, with 13 bases between. DNA for the CDR3: TGTGCCAGCAGTGTACTTACGAGGGATCAGCCCCAGCATTTT. Translating it yields CASSVLTRDQPQHF.

This clonotype was seen only a few times. The V call is TRBV30, the J call TRBJ2-7; 7 bases are shared with TRBD2. Unmatched junction bases numbered 4, after V lost 2 bases and J lost 0 bases. Per germline, CDR1 GTSNPN and CDR2 SVGIG (reference sequence). CDR3 length: 14 residues. The CDR3 coding sequence is TGTGCCTGGAGTCAGGGCGGGAGCTCCTACGAGCAGTACTTC. Translation gives CAWSQGGSSYEQYF.

The chain uses TRBV20-1 and TRBJ1-6; unclear D gene. The CDR3 runs 14 residues. Trimming shortened V by 2 bases and J by 5 bases, and 10 bases separated the two germline ends. Per germline, CDR1 DFQATT and CDR2 SNEGSKA (reference sequence). The CDR3 DNA sequence: TGCAGTGCTAGACTTCGACAAAATAATTCACCCCTCCACTTT. Amino acid sequence: CSARLRQNNSPLHF.

This clonotype has only a few counts. This chain links TRBV2 with TRBJ2-2; the match to TRBD1 covers 9 bases. V was clipped by 9 bases and J by 7 bases; unmatched bases: 6. The CDR3 is 13 amino acids. Germline V gene sequence: CDR1 SNHLY, CDR2 FYNNEI. CDR3 amino acids: CASTQGAGGELFF. The CDR3 DNA is TGTGCCAGTACACAGGGGGCAGGCGGGGAGCTGTTTTTT.

V gene TRBV24-1 combines with J gene TRBJ2-2; 11 bases match TRBD1. This CDR3 spans 16 amino acids. Germline V gene lookup returns CDR1 KGHDR and CDR2 SFDVKD. Trimming took 4 bases from V and 10 from J; bases not matched to a gene: 10. CDR3 coding DNA: TGTGCCACCAGTGAACCCGGACAGGGGGCTGATGAGGAGCTGTTTTTT. Its protein is CATSEPGQGADEELFF.

This clonotype was observed a handful of times. V usage is TRBV11-1 and J usage is TRBJ2-4; 7 bases fit TRBD2. The J segment lost 7 bases and the V segment lost 0 bases, leaving 12 bases of the junction unmatched. Germline V gene data show CDR1 as SGHAT and CDR2 as FQDESV (reference sequence). The CDR3 runs to 17 residues. The CDR3: CASSLAERAGFSNIQYF. The CDR3, as DNA: TGTGCCAGCAGCTTAGCAGAAAGAGCGGGGTTTAGTAACATTCAGTACTTC.

This clonotype showed up just a few times. The rearrangement joins TRBV15 to TRBJ2-1; 14 bases align to TRBD2. The trim removed 5 bases at V and 8 bases at J, leaving 5 bases unmatched. The CDR3 has 15 amino acids. Germline V gene lookup returns CDR1 LNHNV and CDR2 YYDKDF (reference sequence). CDR3 in DNA: TGTGCCACCAGCCAGACTAGCGGGGGGGCCTATGAGCAGTTCTTC. Translation gives CATSQTSGGAYEQFF.

This clonotype has more than one count but fewer than ten. The rearrangement joins TRBV7-8 to TRBJ2-5; 10 bases are shared with TRBD1. The germline V gene encodes CDR1 SGHVS and CDR2 FQNEAQ. The CDR3 sequence is 16 residues long. V was pared by 2 bases and J by 5 bases, with 8 bases of the junction left unmatched. The chain's CDR3 is CASSLRTGGNWETQYF. CDR3 DNA: TGTGCCAGCAGCTTAAGGACAGGGGGTAACTGGGAGACCCAGTACTTC.

The CDR3 protein is CASRPTIGVQETQYF. CDR3 nucleotide sequence: TGTGCCAGCAGACCGACTATCGGGGTTCAAGAGACCCAGTACTTC. The chain uses TRBV6-1 and TRBJ2-5, with a weak D call TRBD2 (5 bases). The V gene lost 6 bases and the J gene lost 2 bases, with 16 bases spanning the gap. The CDR3 consists of 15 residues. Germline CDR1 MNHNS, CDR2 SASEGT.

This clonotype was seen only a few times. This chain joins TRBV5-1 and TRBJ2-5; 7 nucleotides line up with TRBD1. J gave up 1 base and V 0 bases, and 3 bases lay outside the gene matches. Per germline, CDR1 SGHRS and CDR2 YFSETQ. There are 15 residues in the CDR3. The DNA for the CDR3 is TGCGCCAGCAGCTTGGCCGGACAGGTCCAAGAGACCCAGTACTTC. Amino acid sequence: CASSLAGQVQETQYF.

The chain joins TRBV5-5 to TRBJ2-1; 9 bases align to TRBD2. The CDR3 is 15 residues long. The germline CDR1 and CDR2 sequences are SGHKS and YYEKEE (reference sequence). The trim removed 1 base at V and 6 bases at J, leaving 5 bases unmatched. As DNA, the CDR3 is TGTGCCAGCAGCTTGTTCCTAGCGGGGTCCAATGAGCAGTTCTTC. This encodes CASSLFLAGSNEQFF.

This clonotype has a handful of counts. This chain links TRBV21-1 with TRBJ2-5; the table's D call, TRBD2, was not checked against the DNA. TRBV21-1 is marked as a pseudogene. The CDR3 consists of 19 residues. The CDR3 DNA follows: TGTGCCAGCAGCAAATTTACCCAGCGGAGGCACCCGGACCAAGAGACCCAGTACTTC. The encoded protein is CASSKFTQRRHPDQETQYF.